This passage covers 14 T cell receptor beta chains from one sample sequenced in a study of T-cell reconstitution after alpha-beta-depleted transplantation in children (dated by TCRdb to about 2016). The treatment or condition tag for this specimen amounts to: allogeneic hematopoietic cell transplantation with graft depleted of TCRalphabeta T cells and CD19 B cells. The library was obtained by PCR. The sequencer listed for this sample is Illumina HiSeq 2500. TCR libraries were prepared with molecular barcoding, using unique molecular identifiers to normalize TCRbeta repertoire quantification. In-frame beta chains were kept once TCRdb had trimmed the public reads at Q25 with fastp and called clones with MiXCR. Entries that share a CDR3 protein sequence are merged under the most common genes and DNA. The table for this sample lists fewer than 350,000 distinct CDR3 sequences; about 9.5% of them were counted only once. The top ten hold approximately 7.6% of the sample.

The material was PBMCs, obtained before TCRalphabeta/CD19-depleted stem cell transplant. Receptors originate from a boy in the first two years of life with acute myeloid leukemia, due to receive a stem cell transplant.

There are many counts of this clonotype. The gene calls are TRBV6-2 or TRBV6-3 and TRBJ2-7, with TRBD2 identical over 8 bases. Germline loops: CDR1 MNHEY, CDR2 SVGEGT. After removal of 5 bases from V and 3 bases from J, the junction contained 6 bases not matched to a gene. This CDR3 is 14 amino acids long. CDR3 residues: CASSPPGGGYEQYF. The CDR3 coding sequence is TGTGCCAGCAGTCCCCCCGGGGGGGGCTACGAGCAGTACTTC.

In this sample, this clonotype turned up many times. This sequence joins TRBV6-1 and TRBJ2-7; D not resolved. Between the trimmed V and J ends, which lost 2 bases and 6 bases, there was a span of 11 bases. This CDR3 comprises 13 residues. Germline lookup yields CDR1 MNHNS and CDR2 SASEGT. In nucleotides, the CDR3 is TGTGCCAGCAGTGAAACGGGCATAGGCGAGCAGTACTTC. As protein: CASSETGIGEQYF.

This rearrangement joins TRBV20-1 to TRBJ2-4; 9 bases fit TRBD1. V gave up 3 bases and J gave up 7 bases; unmatched junction bases: 4. CDR3 length: 13 amino acids. CDR1 is DFQATT and CDR2 is SNEGSKA in the germline V gene (reference sequence). CDR3 DNA: TGCAGTGCTAGCGACAGGGGGGGGAACATTCAGTACTTC. Encoded protein: CSASDRGGNIQYF.

There are many counts of this clonotype. The genes are TRBV7-9 and TRBJ2-1, with 8 bases identical to TRBD2. The junction had 6 bases not matched to a gene; V was cut back by 4 bases and J by 10 bases. From germline, CDR1 is SEHNR and CDR2 FQNEAQ (reference sequence). The CDR3 has 13 residues. CDR3 bases: TGTGCCAGCAGCTACGGGGGGGTTGGGGAGCAGTTCTTC. This gives the protein CASSYGGVGEQFF.

The sample holds many counts of this clonotype. The chain recombines TRBV4-1 with TRBJ1-5; TRBD1 might be the D (5 bases). The germline V gene has CDR1 MGHRA and CDR2 YSYEKL. V was pared by 0 bases and J by 4 bases, with 13 bases between. CDR3 size: 16 residues. The CDR3 is CASSQEVGTLNQPQHF. The CDR3 bases are TGCGCCAGCAGCCAAGAAGTGGGGACGCTGAATCAGCCCCAGCATTTT.

The table lists this clonotype with many counts. The chain combines TRBV7-9 with TRBJ2-7, with D perhaps assigned TRBD1 or TRBD2 (5 bases each). V was trimmed by 5 bases and J by 7 bases, leaving 21 bases between them. The germline V gene encodes CDR1 SEHNR and CDR2 FQNEAQ (reference sequence). This CDR3 spans 15 amino acids. CDR3 sequence (DNA): TGTGCCAGCAGCCGGCGAGGGGCGCCCCCGGGGGAGCAGTACTTC. The encoded protein is CASSRRGAPPGEQYF.

The rearrangement uses TRBV18 and TRBJ2-3; TRBD2 aligns across 8 bases. The CDR3 has 18 residues. Unmatched junction bases numbered 12, after V lost 2 bases and J lost 2 bases. The V gene's germline CDR1 is KGHSH and CDR2 LQKENI. CDR3 in amino acids: CASSPSGGGRAATDTQYF. The CDR3 region has the DNA TGTGCCAGCTCACCATCGGGAGGGGGACGCGCGGCCACAGATACGCAGTATTTT.

This clonotype was detected many times. This sequence joins TRBV29-1 and TRBJ1-5; D is unclear. This CDR3 has 13 residues. Germline loops: CDR1 SQVTM, CDR2 ANQGSEA. V shed 6 bases and J shed 3 bases, with 12 bases lying between them. Here the CDR3 reads CSVSDGSNQPQHF. CDR3 nucleotides: TGCAGCGTGTCGGATGGATCCAATCAGCCCCAGCATTTT.

The sample holds many counts of this clonotype. V is TRBV7-3 and J is TRBJ2-2; no firm D call. The CDR3 loop spans 15 amino acids. V gave up 1 base and J gave up 0 bases, with 6 bases separating them. From germline, CDR1 is SGHTA and CDR2 FQGTGA. The CDR3 protein is CASSLRTANTGELFF. CDR3 coding DNA: TGTGCCAGCAGCTTAAGGACGGCGAACACCGGGGAGCTGTTTTTT.

This clonotype has a count of ten or more. This rearrangement joins TRBV12-3 or TRBV12-4 to TRBJ2-7; TRBD1 agrees at 7 bases. The CDR3 totals 14 residues. V shed 3 bases, J shed 3 bases, and the junction held 5 bases outside the gene matches. CDR3 bases: TGTGCCAGCAGTTTTGGGGACAGTCTCTACGAGCAGTACTTC. This encodes CASSFGDSLYEQYF.

In this sample, this clonotype turned up many times. The chain has TRBV7-2 and TRBJ2-5; tentatively, D is TRBD2 (5 bases). This CDR3 is built from 15 residues. Germline CDR1 SGHTA, CDR2 FQGNSA. The ends were cut back, 2 bases at V and 1 base at J, with 11 bases in the middle. The CDR3 DNA reads TGTGCCAGCAGCTTAAATCGGCGGGCCCAAGAGACCCAGTACTTC. Protein: CASSLNRRAQETQYF. Combining the CDR3 with reference TRBV7-2 and TRBJ2-5 gives the whole variable domain GAGVSQSPSNKVTEKGKDVELRCDPISGHTALYWYRQSLGQGLEFLIYFQGNSAPDKSGLPSDRFSAERTGGSVSTLTIQRTQQEDSAVYLCASSLNRRAQETQYFGPGTRLLVL.

The V call is TRBV7-2, the J call TRBJ1-2, with no clear D. Germline V gene data show CDR1 as SGHTA and CDR2 as FQGNSA. CDR3 length: 14 residues. Trimming took off 5 bases at V and 6 bases at J, with 16 bases between the two ends. CDR3: CASSVQGGIDGYTF. The CDR3 nucleotides read TGTGCCAGCAGCGTCCAAGGTGGAATAGATGGCTACACCTTC.

This clonotype was seen repeatedly, ten times or more. CDR3 sequence: CASSLRGRMNTEAFF. In DNA form, the CDR3 reads TGTGCCAGCAGCCTTCGGGGACGGATGAACACTGAAGCTTTCTTT. The V gene is TRBV7-2, the J gene TRBJ1-1, with D possibly TRBD1 on 5 matching bases. Germline loops: CDR1 SGHTA, CDR2 FQGNSA. The CDR3 totals 15 residues. V was clipped by 5 bases and J by 0 bases, with 13 bases between them.

This clonotype was picked up a small number of times. V is TRBV28 and J is TRBJ2-1; D is tentatively TRBD1 or TRBD2 (5 bases each). Trimming left V 7 bases short and J 9 bases short, with 13 bases between. This CDR3 comprises 12 residues. In germline, CDR1 is MDHEN, CDR2 SYDVKM. CDR3 sequence reads: CASNLGGGEQFF. In DNA, the CDR3 is TGTGCCAGCAATCTCGGTGGGGGTGAGCAGTTCTTC.